The sequence of this T cell receptor (beta chain) was determined in a study of blood T cell repertoires in COVID-19. Assay: immunoSEQ multiplex PCR; the TCRdb copy retains only in-frame clones and omits some. The sample lists roughly 280,000 clones; roughly 89% were seen once. CDR3 length equals 13 residues. Germline V gives CDR1 SNHLY, CDR2 FYNNEI. V was clipped by 8 bases and J by 7 bases; unmatched bases: 7. Sequenced: PBMCs or T cells enriched from blood (not recorded which). This receptor was taken from a woman between 55 and 75 years old who had recovered from COVID-19. This rearrangement joins TRBV2 to TRBJ2-1; 8 bases fit TRBD1. The CDR3 protein is CASGRTGPNEQFF. The CDR3 DNA sequence: TGTGCCAGCGGCAGGACAGGGCCAAATGAGCAGTTCTTC.